The 22 T cell receptor beta chains below were found in one sample sequenced in a study of blood T cells in healthy people across ages. A second PCR, run for roughly 7 to 11 cycles, used a sample-barcoded 5' primer plus a J-beta primer mix. TCRdb ran MiXCR on the 5' RACE reads and lists one entry per CDR3 protein. The table includes some 700,000 distinct CDR3 sequences, roughly two fifths detected once. The material sequenced was blood. These receptors were taken from a woman aged 55-69 years in good health.

This rearrangement joins TRBV20-1 to TRBJ1-2; D is uncertain. The V gene's germline CDR1 is DFQATT and CDR2 SNEGSKA (reference sequence). The CDR3 contains 11 residues. V lost 6 bases and J lost 4, with 9 bases in between. The CDR3 bases are TGCAGTGCCAAACCAGTCTATGGCTACACCTTC. Protein sequence: CSAKPVYGYTF.

The J gene is TRBJ1-6, the V gene TRBV6-1; D gene unclear. The germline CDR1 and CDR2 sequences are MNHNS and SASEGT. The CDR3 is 13 residues long. Between the trimmed V and J ends, which lost 5 bases and 10 bases, there was a span of 12 bases. The CDR3: CASSLEGRSPLHF. CDR3 DNA: TGTGCCAGCAGTCTCGAAGGTAGATCACCCCTCCACTTT.

This clonotype was counted only a few times. The V gene is TRBV5-1, the J gene TRBJ2-3; D could derive from TRBD1 or TRBD2 (6 bases each). The V gene lost 4 bases and the J gene lost 4 bases, with 16 bases spanning the gap. In germline, CDR1 is SGHRS, CDR2 YFSETQ. This CDR3 has 15 amino acids. As DNA, the CDR3 is TGCGCCAGCAGCCGGACCGGGGGCGCCTCAGATACGCAGTATTTT. Translation gives CASSRTGGASDTQYF.

This clonotype was counted many times. CDR3 residues: CASSRAGETQYF. In DNA form, the CDR3 reads TGTGCCAGCAGTCGGGCGGGGGAGACCCAGTACTTC. The chain employs TRBV7-2 and TRBJ2-5; possible D gene TRBD2, 6 bases. V shed 6 bases and J shed 5 bases, with 10 bases lying between them. The CDR3 has 12 amino acids. Germline V lookup: CDR1 SGHTA, CDR2 FQGNSA.

This rearrangement joins TRBV21-1 to TRBJ2-5; whether TRBD1, the table's D call, matches the DNA was not checked. TRBV21-1 is a pseudogene. CDR3 length: 18 amino acids. The CDR3 sequence: CTSSTPGTGTLNQETQYF. As DNA, the CDR3 is TGTACCAGCAGTACTCCCGGGACAGGTACTCTCAACCAAGAGACCCAGTACTTC.

This clonotype was counted between two and nine times. This sequence joins TRBV25-1 and TRBJ2-7; D possibly corresponds to TRBD2 (7 bases). The CDR3 contains 15 residues. Germline-derived CDR1 and CDR2 are MGHDK and SYGVNS. Trimming left V 6 bases short and J 0 bases short, with 15 bases between. The CDR3 coding sequence is TGTGCCAGCAGCCCTGAGGGGGAGGGCTCCTACGAGCAGTACTTC. Protein sequence: CASSPEGEGSYEQYF.

The chain recombines TRBV3-1 with TRBJ2-3; TRBD1 matches at 10 bases. CDR3 length: 17 amino acids. CDR1 and CDR2 from the germline V gene are LGHDT and YNNKEL (reference sequence). V shed 4 bases, J shed 4 bases, and the junction held 11 bases outside the gene matches. The CDR3 nucleotides read TGTGCCAGCAGCCGGGCCCTCGGACAGGGGGTGGCAGATACGCAGTATTTT. Protein: CASSRALGQGVADTQYF.

This chain connects TRBV18 to TRBJ2-7; a weak D match, TRBD1 (6 bases). The CDR3 totals 19 residues. Trimming shortened V by 5 bases and J by 7 bases, and 33 bases separated the two germline ends. Germline loops: CDR1 KGHSH, CDR2 LQKENI. In nucleotides, the CDR3 is TGTGCCAGCTCAGATCTCCGGGACACATGGCACTTTTCCTACAATGAGCAGTACTTC. Its protein is CASSDLRDTWHFSYNEQYF.

The table lists this clonotype with a few counts. The rearrangement links TRBV7-2 to TRBJ2-7; a weak D match, TRBD2 (6 bases). Germline CDR1 reads SGHTA; CDR2 reads FQGNSA. With 5 bases removed from V and 2 bases from J, the gap between germline ends came to 25 bases. The CDR3 is 18 amino acids. CDR3 sequence reads: CASSPSGGNPPWAYEQYF. The DNA for the CDR3 is TGTGCCAGCAGCCCGAGTGGGGGGAACCCTCCCTGGGCCTACGAGCAGTACTTC. The full variable domain, with the rest looked up from reference TRBV7-2 and TRBJ2-7, is GAGVSQSPSNKVTEKGKDVELRCDPISGHTALYWYRQSLGQGLEFLIYFQGNSAPDKSGLPSDRFSAERTGGSVSTLTIQRTQQEDSAVYLCASSPSGGNPPWAYEQYFGPGTRLTVT.

This clonotype was counted between two and nine times. The chain has TRBV21-1 and TRBJ2-7; the table's TRBD2 call for D was not verified on the DNA. TRBV21-1 is reported as a pseudogene. The CDR3 covers 18 residues. The CDR3 bases are TGTGCCAGCAGTCTTATCCGCGGTAGCGGGGCCCTCTCCTACGAGCAGTACTTC. This translates into CASSLIRGSGALSYEQYF.

The chain combines TRBV7-8 with TRBJ1-2; possible D gene TRBD1, 6 bases. Germline V lookup: CDR1 SGHVS, CDR2 FQNEAQ. The V and J ends lost 5 bases and 4 bases respectively, with 11 bases between them. CDR3 length equals 13 residues. CDR3 amino acids: CASSVTGSYGYTF. The CDR3 nucleotides are TGTGCCAGCAGCGTGACAGGTTCCTATGGCTACACCTTC.

This clonotype appeared a few times. The V call is TRBV12-3 or TRBV12-4, the J call TRBJ2-3; D remains ambiguous. The length of the CDR3 is 14 residues. V gave up 7 bases and J gave up 0 bases, with 11 bases separating them. CDR3 protein: CASTQKGSTDTQYF. The CDR3 nucleotides are TGTGCCAGCACCCAGAAAGGGAGCACAGATACGCAGTATTTT.

The chain is built from TRBV27 and TRBJ2-1, with TRBD2 identical over 7 bases. Germline CDR1 MNHEY, CDR2 SMNVEV (reference sequence). This CDR3 has 15 residues. The junction had 5 bases not matched to a gene; V was cut back by 2 bases and J by 4 bases. CDR3 sequence reads: CASSLETSWYNEQFF. DNA for the CDR3: TGTGCCAGCAGTTTAGAGACTAGCTGGTACAATGAGCAGTTCTTC.

The chain carries TRBV20-1 and TRBJ1-2; 8 bases agree with TRBD1. V lost 6 bases and J lost 4; bases outside the gene matches: 10. The germline gives CDR1 DFQATT, CDR2 SNEGSKA (reference sequence). This CDR3 has 14 residues. Written as DNA, the CDR3 is TGCAGTGCGCCGACAGGGGCCCTGGGCTATGGCTACACCTTC. Its protein is CSAPTGALGYGYTF.

This chain connects TRBV12-3 or TRBV12-4 to TRBJ2-3; D is perhaps TRBD1 (5 bases). This CDR3 is 14 amino acids long. V lost 3 bases and J lost 2, with 9 bases in between. The CDR3 sequence: CASSFRETTDTQYF. The CDR3 DNA follows: TGTGCCAGCAGTTTCAGGGAAACCACAGATACGCAGTATTTT.

The chain employs TRBV5-1 and TRBJ2-7; 11 nucleotides agree with TRBD1. The CDR3 is 16 amino acids. The junction had 9 bases not matched to a gene; V was cut back by 3 bases and J by 4 bases. Germline CDR1 SGHRS, CDR2 YFSETQ. The CDR3 DNA follows: TGCGCCAGCAGCTCCGGACAGGGGGCTTGGAGTTACGAGCAGTACTTC. This sequence encodes CASSSGQGAWSYEQYF.

This clonotype was seen a few times. This chain joins TRBV10-2 and TRBJ2-1, with D perhaps TRBD1 (5 bases). The ends were cut back, 3 bases at V and 9 bases at J, with 18 bases in the middle. This CDR3 comprises 15 residues. The germline V gene encodes CDR1 WSHSY and CDR2 SAAADI. The chain's CDR3 is CASSEGQGFVFEQFF. For the CDR3, the DNA is TGCGCCAGCAGTGAAGGGCAGGGATTCGTATTTGAGCAGTTCTTC.

This clonotype has more than one count but fewer than ten. V usage is TRBV20-1 and J usage is TRBJ1-2; 7 bases are a match to TRBD1. The ends lost 5 bases at V and 4 bases at J; junction bases unmatched: 4. The CDR3 is 12 residues long. Per germline, CDR1 DFQATT and CDR2 SNEGSKA (reference sequence). The CDR3 spells CSASDRVYGYTF. CDR3 bases: TGCAGTGCTTCAGACAGGGTCTATGGCTACACCTTC.

This chain links TRBV28 with TRBJ1-2, with no clear D. Looked up from germline, CDR1 is MDHEN and CDR2 is SYDVKM. This CDR3 spans 15 amino acids. Trimming pared 2 bases from V and 2 bases from J, leaving 12 bases between. CDR3 DNA sequence: TGTGCCAGCAGTTTAATGGGCGTACTAAACTATGGCTACACCTTC. It codes for CASSLMGVLNYGYTF.

This chain links TRBV20-1 with TRBJ2-3; D is unresolved. The length of the CDR3 is 12 residues. The germline CDR1 and CDR2 sequences are DFQATT and SNEGSKA (reference sequence). In DNA form, the CDR3 reads TGCGGTTCACCCGCTAGCACAGATACGCAGTATTTT. Protein: CGSPASTDTQYF.

The CDR3: CASRLRDRRTETQYF. The CDR3 DNA reads TGTGCCAGCCGCCTGCGGGACAGGAGAACGGAGACCCAGTACTTC. This chain joins TRBV21-1 and TRBJ2-4; the table's D call TRBD1 went unverified against the DNA. The assigned J gene may be wrong: the sequence end matches TRBJ2-5 better. TRBV21-1 is annotated as a pseudogene. The CDR3 contains 15 residues.

This clonotype was seen only a few times. The rearrangement uses TRBV6-1 and TRBJ2-3; 8 positions match TRBD1. The CDR3 is 15 residues long. The germline CDR1 and CDR2 sequences are MNHNS and SASEGT. Losses at the gene ends were 3 bases for V and 2 bases for J; bases not matched to a gene: 4. CDR3 DNA: TGTGCCAGCAGTGAGACAGGGGATCCCACAGATACGCAGTATTTT. Its protein is CASSETGDPTDTQYF.